Below, one T cell receptor beta chain is given with its context. Its antigen is unidentified. The evidence that diagnosis relied on was clinical symptoms, serum thyroxine, TRAb, thyroid ultrasound and orbital computed tomography. This sample is drawn from a study of Graves' ophthalmopathy and Graves' hyperthyroidism. General study findings and limits: Forecasting of ophthalmopathy progression by the model achieved 70.59% sensitivity and around 72% specificity.

RNA transcripts provided the template for amplifying TCR beta CDR3 regions. The authors performed first-round RT-PCR with HTBI primers and then a second-round multiplex PCR. TCRdb re-called the multiplex PCR reads through MiXCR, storing one row per CDR3 protein. The sample lists 580,000 or so distinct CDR3 sequences, just under 40% occurring once. Between the trimmed V and J ends, which lost 7 bases and 5 bases, there was a span of 11 bases. Germline V lookup: CDR1 SEHNR, CDR2 FQNEAQ (reference sequence). This CDR3 is 13 amino acids long. The material sequenced was peripheral blood or thyroid tissue (not recorded which). The receptor was derived from an adult man with Graves' hyperthyroidism. V and J are TRBV7-9 and TRBJ1-4; D not resolved. This CDR3 reads CASMGRYNEKLFF. For the CDR3, the DNA is TGTGCCAGCATGGGCAGGTACAATGAAAAACTGTTTTTT.